This T cell receptor beta chain originates from a study of a mutant IDH1 vaccine in newly diagnosed glioma. Study-level findings and limits: Patients showed vaccine-induced immune responses at a rate of approximately 93%.

This CDR3 spans 13 amino acids. The germline CDR1 and CDR2 sequences are MNHEY and SMNVEV (reference sequence). V lost 3 bases and J lost 8; bases outside the gene matches: 6. The time point denotes: week 23, last vaccination. Vaccinated patients received 300 ug of mutant IDH1 20-mer peptide per dose, with topical imiquimod. The data were produced by immunoSEQ multiplex PCR, yet TCRdb's version contains in-frame clones alone and is incomplete. The data hold tens of thousands of clones, with about 81% observed a single time. About this clone itself: Its antigen is not known.

This sequence was found in a woman aged 40 to 50 with glioma. Some clones in this sample may be carry-over from other donors' samples. The input for sequencing was PBMCs, taken from a glioma patient whose treatment included an IDH1 peptide vaccine. The genes are TRBV27 and TRBJ1-2; 7 nucleotides agree with TRBD1. CDR3 amino acids: CASSLAGGRGYTF. DNA for the CDR3: TGTGCCAGCAGTTTGGCAGGGGGAAGAGGCTACACCTTC.